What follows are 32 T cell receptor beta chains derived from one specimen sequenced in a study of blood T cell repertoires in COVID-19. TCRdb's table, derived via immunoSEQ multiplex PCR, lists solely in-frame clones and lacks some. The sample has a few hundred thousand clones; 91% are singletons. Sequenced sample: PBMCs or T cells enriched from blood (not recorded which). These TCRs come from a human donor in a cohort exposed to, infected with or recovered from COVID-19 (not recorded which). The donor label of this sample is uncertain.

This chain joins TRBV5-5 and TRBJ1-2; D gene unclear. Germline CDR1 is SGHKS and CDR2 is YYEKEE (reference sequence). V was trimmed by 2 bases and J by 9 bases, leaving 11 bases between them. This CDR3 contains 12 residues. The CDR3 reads CASSLEGGSYTF. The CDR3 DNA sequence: TGTGCCAGCAGCTTAGAGGGCGGGAGCTACACCTTC.

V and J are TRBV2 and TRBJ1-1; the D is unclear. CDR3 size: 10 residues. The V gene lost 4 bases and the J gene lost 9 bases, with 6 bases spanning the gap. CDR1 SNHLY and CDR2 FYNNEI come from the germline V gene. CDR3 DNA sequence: TGTGCCAGCAGTGTAGTGCAAGCTTTCTTT. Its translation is CASSVVQAFF. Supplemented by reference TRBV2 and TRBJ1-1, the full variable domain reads EPEVTQTPSHQVTQMGQEVILRCVPISNHLYFYWYRQILGQKVEFLVSFYNNEISEKSEIFDDQFSVERPDGSNFTLKIRSTKLEDSAMYFCASSVVQAFFGQGTRLTVV.

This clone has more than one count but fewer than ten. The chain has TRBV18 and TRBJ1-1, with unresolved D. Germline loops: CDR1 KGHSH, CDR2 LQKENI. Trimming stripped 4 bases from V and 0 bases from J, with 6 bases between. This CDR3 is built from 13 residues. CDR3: CASSRDMNTEAFF. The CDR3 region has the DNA TGTGCCAGCTCACGAGATATGAACACTGAAGCTTTCTTT.

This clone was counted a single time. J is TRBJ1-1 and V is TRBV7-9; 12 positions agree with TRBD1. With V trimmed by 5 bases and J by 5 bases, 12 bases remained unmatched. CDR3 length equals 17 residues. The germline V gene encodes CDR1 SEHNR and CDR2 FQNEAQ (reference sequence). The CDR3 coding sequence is TGTGCCAGCAGCCCCCGGCGGGACAGGGGGCTTGGAACTGAAGCTTTCTTT. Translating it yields CASSPRRDRGLGTEAFF.

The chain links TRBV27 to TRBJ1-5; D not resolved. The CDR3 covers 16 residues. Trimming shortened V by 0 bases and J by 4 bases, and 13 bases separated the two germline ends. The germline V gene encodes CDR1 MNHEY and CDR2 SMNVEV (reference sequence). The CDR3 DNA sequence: TGTGCCAGCAGTTTATCTACCGCGCGTCCTAATCAGCCCCAGCATTTT. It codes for CASSLSTARPNQPQHF.

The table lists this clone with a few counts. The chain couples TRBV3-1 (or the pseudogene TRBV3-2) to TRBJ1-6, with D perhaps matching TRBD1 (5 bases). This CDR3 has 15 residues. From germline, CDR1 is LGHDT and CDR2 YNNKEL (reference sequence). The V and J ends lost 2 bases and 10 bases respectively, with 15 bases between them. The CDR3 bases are TGTGCCAGCAGCCAAACCGGGGGATGGGACTCACCCCTCCACTTT. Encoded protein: CASSQTGGWDSPLHF.

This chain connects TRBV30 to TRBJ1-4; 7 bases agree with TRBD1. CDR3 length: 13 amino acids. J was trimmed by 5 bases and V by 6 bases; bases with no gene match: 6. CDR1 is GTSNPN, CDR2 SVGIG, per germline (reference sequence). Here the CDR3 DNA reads TGTGCCTGTGACAGGGTCGGAAATGAAAAACTGTTTTTT. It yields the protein CACDRVGNEKLFF.

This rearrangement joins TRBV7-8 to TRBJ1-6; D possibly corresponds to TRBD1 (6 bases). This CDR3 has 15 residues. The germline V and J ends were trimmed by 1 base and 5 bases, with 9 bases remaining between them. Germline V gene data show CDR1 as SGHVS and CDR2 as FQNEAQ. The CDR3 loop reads CASSLEPGDNSPLHF. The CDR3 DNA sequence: TGTGCCAGCAGCTTAGAACCAGGGGATAATTCACCCCTCCACTTT.

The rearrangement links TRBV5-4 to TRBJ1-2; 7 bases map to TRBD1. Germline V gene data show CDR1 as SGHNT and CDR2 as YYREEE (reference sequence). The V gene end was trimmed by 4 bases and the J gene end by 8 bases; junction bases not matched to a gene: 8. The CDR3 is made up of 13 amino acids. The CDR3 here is CASSVRGWEGYTF. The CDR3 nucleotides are TGTGCCAGCAGCGTCAGGGGGTGGGAGGGCTACACCTTC.

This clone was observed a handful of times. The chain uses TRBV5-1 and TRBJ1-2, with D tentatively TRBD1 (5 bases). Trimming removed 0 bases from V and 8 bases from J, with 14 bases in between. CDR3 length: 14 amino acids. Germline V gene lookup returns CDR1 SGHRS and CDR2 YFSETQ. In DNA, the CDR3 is TGCGCCAGCAGCTTGGCTACCGGGAGGGGAGGCTACACCTTC. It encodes CASSLATGRGGYTF.

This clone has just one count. The CDR3 DNA is TGTGCCAGCAGTTCAGGAACACTTAGCAATCAGCCCCAGCATTTT. Translation: CASSSGTLSNQPQHF. V and J are TRBV27 and TRBJ1-5; D is undetermined. The CDR3 runs 15 residues. Germline CDR1 MNHEY, CDR2 SMNVEV (reference sequence). V was shortened by 4 bases and J by 0 bases, with 10 bases between the two germline ends.

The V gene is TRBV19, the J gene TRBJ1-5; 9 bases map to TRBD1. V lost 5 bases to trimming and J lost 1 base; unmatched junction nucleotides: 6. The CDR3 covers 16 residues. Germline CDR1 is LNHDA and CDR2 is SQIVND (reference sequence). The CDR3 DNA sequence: TGTGCCAGTAGTTCAGGGACAGGGATGAGCAATCAGCCCCAGCATTTT. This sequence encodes CASSSGTGMSNQPQHF.

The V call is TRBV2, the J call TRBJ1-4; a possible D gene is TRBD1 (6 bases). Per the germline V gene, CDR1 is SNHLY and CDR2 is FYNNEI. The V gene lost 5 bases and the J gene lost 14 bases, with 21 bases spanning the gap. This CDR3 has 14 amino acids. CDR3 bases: TGTGCCAGCAGTAAGGGACAAGGGGAGCCCCGGCTGTTTTTT. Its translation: CASSKGQGEPRLFF.

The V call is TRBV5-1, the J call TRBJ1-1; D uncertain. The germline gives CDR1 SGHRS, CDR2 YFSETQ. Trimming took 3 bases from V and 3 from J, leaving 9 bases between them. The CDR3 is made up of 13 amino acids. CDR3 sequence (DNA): TGCGCCAGCAGCTCGGACTGGGACACTGAAGCTTTCTTT. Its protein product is CASSSDWDTEAFF. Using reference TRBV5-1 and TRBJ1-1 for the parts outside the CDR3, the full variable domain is KAGVTQTPRYLIKTRGQQVTLSCSPISGHRSVSWYQQTPGQGLQFLFEYFSETQRNKGNFPGRFSGRQFSNSRSEMNVSTLELGDSALYLCASSSDWDTEAFFGQGTRLTVV.

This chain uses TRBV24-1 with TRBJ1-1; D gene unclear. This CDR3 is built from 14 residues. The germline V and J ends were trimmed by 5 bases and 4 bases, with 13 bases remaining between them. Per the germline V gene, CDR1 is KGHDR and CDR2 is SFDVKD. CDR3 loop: CATSGSQRATEAFF. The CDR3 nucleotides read TGTGCCACCAGTGGCAGCCAGAGGGCCACTGAAGCTTTCTTT.

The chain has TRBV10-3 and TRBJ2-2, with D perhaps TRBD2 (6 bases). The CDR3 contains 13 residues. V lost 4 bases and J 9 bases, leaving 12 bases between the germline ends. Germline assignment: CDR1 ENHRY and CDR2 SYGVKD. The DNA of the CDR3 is TGTGCCATCAGTGTGGAGGGGTTCAGGGAGCTGTTTTTT. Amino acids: CAISVEGFRELFF.

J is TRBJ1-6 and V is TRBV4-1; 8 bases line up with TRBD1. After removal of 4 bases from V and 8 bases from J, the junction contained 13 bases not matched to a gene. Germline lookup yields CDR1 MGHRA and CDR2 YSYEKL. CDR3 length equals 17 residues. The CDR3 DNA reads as TGCGCCAGCAGCCCCGGACAGGGACGAGGGTTGGATTCACCCCTCCACTTT. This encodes CASSPGQGRGLDSPLHF.

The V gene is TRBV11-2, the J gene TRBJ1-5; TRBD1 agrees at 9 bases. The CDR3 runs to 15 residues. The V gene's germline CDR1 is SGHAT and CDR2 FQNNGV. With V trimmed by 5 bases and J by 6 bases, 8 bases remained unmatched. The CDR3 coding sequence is TGTGCCAGCAGCAAAGGGGGGACAGGGATTCAGCCCCAGCATTTT. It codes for CASSKGGTGIQPQHF. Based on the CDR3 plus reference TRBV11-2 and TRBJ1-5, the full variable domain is EAGVAQSPRYKIIEKRQSVAFWCNPISGHATLYWYQQILGQGPKLLIQFQNNGVVDDSQLPKDRFSAERLKGVDSTLKIQPAKLEDSAVYLCASSKGGTGIQPQHFGDGTRLSIL.

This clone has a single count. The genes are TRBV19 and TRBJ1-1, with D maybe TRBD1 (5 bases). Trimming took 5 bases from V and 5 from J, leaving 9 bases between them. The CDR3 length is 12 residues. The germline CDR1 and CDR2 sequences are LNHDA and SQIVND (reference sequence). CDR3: CASSWGRTEAFF. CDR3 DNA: TGTGCCAGTAGTTGGGGCCGTACTGAAGCTTTCTTT.

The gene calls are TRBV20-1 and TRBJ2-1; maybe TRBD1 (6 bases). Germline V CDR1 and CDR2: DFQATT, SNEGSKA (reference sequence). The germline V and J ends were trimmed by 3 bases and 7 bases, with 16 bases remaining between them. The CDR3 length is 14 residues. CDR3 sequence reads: CSASQGSRRNEQFF. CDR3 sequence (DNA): TGCAGTGCTAGTCAGGGGTCCCGTAGGAATGAGCAGTTCTTC.

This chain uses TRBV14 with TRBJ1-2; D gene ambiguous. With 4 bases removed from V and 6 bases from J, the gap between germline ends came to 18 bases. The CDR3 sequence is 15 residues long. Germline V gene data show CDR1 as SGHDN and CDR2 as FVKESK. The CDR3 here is CASSLKSGKSHGYTF. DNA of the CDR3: TGTGCCAGCAGCCTGAAAAGCGGGAAAAGCCATGGCTACACCTTC.

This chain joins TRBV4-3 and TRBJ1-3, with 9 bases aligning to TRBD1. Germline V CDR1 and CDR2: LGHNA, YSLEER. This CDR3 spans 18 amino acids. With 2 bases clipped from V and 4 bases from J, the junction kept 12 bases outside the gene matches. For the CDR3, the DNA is TGCGCCAGCAGCCAATTCTCTTCCGGGACAGGGTACGGAAACACCATATATTTT. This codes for CASSQFSSGTGYGNTIYF.

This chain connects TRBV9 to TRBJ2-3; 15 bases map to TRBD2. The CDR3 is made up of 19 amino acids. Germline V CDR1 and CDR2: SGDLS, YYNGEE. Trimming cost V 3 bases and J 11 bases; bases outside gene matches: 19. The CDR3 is CASSGRSGTSGGPFGGQYF. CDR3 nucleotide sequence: TGTGCCAGCAGCGGACGTAGCGGGACTAGCGGGGGGCCCTTCGGGGGGCAGTATTTT.

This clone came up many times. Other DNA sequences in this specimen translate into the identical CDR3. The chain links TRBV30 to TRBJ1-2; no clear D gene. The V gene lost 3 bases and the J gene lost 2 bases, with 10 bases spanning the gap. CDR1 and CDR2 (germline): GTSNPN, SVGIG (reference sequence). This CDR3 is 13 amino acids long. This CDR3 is CAWRTGRNYGYTF. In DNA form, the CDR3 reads TGTGCCTGGAGAACGGGGAGAAACTATGGCTACACCTTC.

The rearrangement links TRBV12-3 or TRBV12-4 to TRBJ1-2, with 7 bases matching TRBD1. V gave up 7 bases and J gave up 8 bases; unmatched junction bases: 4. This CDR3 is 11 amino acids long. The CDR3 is CASTQGGGYTF. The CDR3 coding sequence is TGTGCCAGCACCCAGGGGGGAGGCTACACCTTC.

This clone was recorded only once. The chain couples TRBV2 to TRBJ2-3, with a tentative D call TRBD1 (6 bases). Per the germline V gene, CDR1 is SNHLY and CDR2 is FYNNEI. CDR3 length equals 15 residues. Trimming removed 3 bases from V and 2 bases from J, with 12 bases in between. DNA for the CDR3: TGTGCCAGCAGTGATGGCCAGGGGAACACAGATACGCAGTATTTT. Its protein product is CASSDGQGNTDTQYF.

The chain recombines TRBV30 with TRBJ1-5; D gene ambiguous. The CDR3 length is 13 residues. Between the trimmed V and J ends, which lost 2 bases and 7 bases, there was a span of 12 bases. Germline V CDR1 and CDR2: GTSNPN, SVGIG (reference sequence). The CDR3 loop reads CAWSMRVGQPQHF. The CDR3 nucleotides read TGTGCCTGGAGTATGCGGGTTGGACAGCCCCAGCATTTT.

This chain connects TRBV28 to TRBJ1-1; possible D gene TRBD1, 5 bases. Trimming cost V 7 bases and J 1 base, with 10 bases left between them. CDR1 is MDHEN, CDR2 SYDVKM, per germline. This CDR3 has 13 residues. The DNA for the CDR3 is TGTGCCAGCATGGAGGGGCGGAACACTGAAGCTTTCTTT. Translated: CASMEGRNTEAFF.

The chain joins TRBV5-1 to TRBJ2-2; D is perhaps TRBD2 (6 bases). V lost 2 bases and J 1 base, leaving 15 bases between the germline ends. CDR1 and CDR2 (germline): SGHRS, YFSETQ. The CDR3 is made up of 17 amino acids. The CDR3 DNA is TGCGCCAGCAGCTTACCCGGCGGGGCCTGGAACACCGGGGAGCTGTTTTTT. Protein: CASSLPGGAWNTGELFF.

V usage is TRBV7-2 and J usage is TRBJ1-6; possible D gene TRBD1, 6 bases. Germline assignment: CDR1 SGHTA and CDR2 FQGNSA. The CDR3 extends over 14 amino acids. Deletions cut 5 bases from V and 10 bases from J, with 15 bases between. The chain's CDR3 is CASSEQGGRSPLHF. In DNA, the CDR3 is TGTGCCAGCAGCGAACAGGGAGGGAGGTCACCCCTCCACTTT.

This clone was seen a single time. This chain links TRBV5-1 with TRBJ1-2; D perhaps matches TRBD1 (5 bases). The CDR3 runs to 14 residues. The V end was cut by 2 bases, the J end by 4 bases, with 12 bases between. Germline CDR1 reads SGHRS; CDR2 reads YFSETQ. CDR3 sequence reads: CASSLSTDIYGYTF. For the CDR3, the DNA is TGCGCCAGCAGCTTATCGACAGATATCTATGGCTACACCTTC.

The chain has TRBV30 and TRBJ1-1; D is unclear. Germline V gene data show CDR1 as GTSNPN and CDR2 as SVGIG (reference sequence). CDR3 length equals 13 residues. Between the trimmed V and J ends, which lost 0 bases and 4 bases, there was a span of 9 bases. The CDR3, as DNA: TGTGCCTGGAGTGTATTGGGGAGCACTGAAGCTTTCTTT. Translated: CAWSVLGSTEAFF.